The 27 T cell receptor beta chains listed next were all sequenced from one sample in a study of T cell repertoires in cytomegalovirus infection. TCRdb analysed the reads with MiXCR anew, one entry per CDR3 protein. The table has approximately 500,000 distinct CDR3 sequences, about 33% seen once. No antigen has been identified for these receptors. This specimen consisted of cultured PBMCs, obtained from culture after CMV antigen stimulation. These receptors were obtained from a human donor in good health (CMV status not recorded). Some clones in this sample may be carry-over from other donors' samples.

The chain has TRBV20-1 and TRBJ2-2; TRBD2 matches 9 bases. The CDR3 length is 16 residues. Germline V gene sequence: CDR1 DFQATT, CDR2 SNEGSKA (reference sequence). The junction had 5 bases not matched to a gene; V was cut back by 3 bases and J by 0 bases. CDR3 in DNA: TGCAGTGCTAGTAAAGCGGGAGGCGCGAACACCGGGGAGCTGTTTTTT. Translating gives CSASKAGGANTGELFF.

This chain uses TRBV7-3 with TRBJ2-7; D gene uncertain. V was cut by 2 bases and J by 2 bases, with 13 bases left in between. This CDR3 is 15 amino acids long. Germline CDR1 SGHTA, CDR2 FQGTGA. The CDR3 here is CASSLRGGKTYEQYF. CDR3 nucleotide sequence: TGTGCCAGCAGCTTACGAGGTGGCAAGACCTACGAGCAGTACTTC.

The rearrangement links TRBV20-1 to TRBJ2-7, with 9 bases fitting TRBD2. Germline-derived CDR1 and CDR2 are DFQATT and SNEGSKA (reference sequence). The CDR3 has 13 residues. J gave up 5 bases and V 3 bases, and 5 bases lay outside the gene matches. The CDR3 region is CSASGAGGHEQYV. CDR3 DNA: TGCAGTGCTAGTGGCGCGGGAGGGCACGAGCAGTACGTC.

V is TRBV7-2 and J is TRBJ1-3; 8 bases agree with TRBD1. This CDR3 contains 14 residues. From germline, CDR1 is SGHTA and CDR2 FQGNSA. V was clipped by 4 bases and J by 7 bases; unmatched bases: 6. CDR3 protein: CASSSRQGSNTIYF. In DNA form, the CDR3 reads TGTGCCAGCAGCTCCAGACAGGGGTCCAACACCATATATTTT.

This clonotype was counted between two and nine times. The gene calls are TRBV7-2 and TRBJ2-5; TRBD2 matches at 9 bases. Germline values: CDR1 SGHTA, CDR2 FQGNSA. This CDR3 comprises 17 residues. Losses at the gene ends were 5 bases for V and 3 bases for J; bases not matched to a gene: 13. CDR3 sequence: CASSRPGTSIEEETQYF. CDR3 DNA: TGTGCCAGCAGCCGACCCGGGACTAGCATAGAGGAAGAGACCCAGTACTTC.

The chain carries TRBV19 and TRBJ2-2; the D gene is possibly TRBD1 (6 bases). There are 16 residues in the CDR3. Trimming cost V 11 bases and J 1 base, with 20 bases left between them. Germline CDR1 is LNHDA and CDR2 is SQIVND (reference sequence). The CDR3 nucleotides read TGTGCCTCCAGTTTCTGGGGGCAGTTGAACACCGGGGAGCTGTTTTTT. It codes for CASSFWGQLNTGELFF. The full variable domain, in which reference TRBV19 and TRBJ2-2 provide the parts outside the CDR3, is DGGITQSPKYLFRKEGQNVTLSCEQNLNHDAMYWYRQDPGQGLRLIYYSQIVNDFQKGDIAEGYSVSREKKESFPLTVTSAQKNPTAFYLCASSFWGQLNTGELFFGEGSRLTVL.

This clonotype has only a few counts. The CDR3 bases are TGTGCCAGCAGTTACTCGATTCTAGCGGCAGATACGCAGTATTTT. Its translation: CASSYSILAADTQYF. The rearrangement joins TRBV6-5 to TRBJ2-3, with 7 bases identical to TRBD2. Germline assignment: CDR1 MNHEY and CDR2 SVGAGI. This CDR3 is 15 amino acids long. J was trimmed by 4 bases and V by 0 bases; bases with no gene match: 4.

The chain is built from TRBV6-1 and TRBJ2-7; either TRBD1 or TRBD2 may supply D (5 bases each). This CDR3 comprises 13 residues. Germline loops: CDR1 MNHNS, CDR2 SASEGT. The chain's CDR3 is CASREGTGYEQYV. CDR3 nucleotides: TGTGCCAGCAGAGAAGGGACCGGGTACGAGCAGTACGTC.

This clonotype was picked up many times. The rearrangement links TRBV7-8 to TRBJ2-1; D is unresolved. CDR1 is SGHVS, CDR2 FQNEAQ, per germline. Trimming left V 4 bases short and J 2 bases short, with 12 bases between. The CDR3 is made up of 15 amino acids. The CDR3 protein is CASSSTFPAYNEQFF. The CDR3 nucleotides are TGTGCCAGCAGCTCCACCTTCCCCGCCTACAATGAGCAGTTCTTC. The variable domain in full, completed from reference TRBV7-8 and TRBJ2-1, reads GAGVSQSPRYKVAKRGQDVALRCDPISGHVSLFWYQQALGQGPEFLTYFQNEAQLDKSGLPSDRFFAERPEGSVSTLKIQRTQQEDSAVYLCASSSTFPAYNEQFFGPGTRLTVL.

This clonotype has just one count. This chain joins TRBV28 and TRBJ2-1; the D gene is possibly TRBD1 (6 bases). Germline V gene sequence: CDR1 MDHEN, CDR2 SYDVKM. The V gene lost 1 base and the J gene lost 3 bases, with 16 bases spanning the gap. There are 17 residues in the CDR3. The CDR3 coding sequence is TGTGCCAGCAGTTTATATTCAGGGGACGATTACTACAATGAGCAGTTCTTC. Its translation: CASSLYSGDDYYNEQFF.

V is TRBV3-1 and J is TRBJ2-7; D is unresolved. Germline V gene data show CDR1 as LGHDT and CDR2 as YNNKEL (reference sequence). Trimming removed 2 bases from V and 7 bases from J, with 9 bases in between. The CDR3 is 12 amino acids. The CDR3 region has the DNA TGTGCCAGCAGCCAAACGGATGGGGAGCAGTACTTC. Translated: CASSQTDGEQYF.

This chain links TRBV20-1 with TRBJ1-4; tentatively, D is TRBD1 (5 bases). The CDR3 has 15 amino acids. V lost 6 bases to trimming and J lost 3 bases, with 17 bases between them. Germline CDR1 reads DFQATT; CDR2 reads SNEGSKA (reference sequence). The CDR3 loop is CSAPMVGRANEKLFF. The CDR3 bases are TGCAGTGCCCCGATGGTGGGGCGAGCTAATGAAAAACTGTTTTTT.

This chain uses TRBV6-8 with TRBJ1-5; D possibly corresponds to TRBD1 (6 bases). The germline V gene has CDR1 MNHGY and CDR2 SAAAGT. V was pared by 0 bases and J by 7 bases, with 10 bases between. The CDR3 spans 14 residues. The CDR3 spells CASSYSAGAQPQHF. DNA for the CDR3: TGTGCCAGCAGTTACTCGGCAGGGGCGCAGCCCCAGCATTTT.

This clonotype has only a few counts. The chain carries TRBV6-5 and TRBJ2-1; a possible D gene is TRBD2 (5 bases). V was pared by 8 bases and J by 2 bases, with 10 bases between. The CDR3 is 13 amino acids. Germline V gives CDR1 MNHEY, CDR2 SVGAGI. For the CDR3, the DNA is TGTGCCAGCTGGGAGAGCCCCTACAATGAGCAGTTCTTC. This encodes CASWESPYNEQFF.

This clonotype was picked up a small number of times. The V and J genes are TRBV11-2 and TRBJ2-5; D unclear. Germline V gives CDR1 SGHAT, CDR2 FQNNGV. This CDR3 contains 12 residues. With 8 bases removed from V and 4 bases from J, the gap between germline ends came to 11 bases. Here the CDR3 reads CASAQMGETQYF. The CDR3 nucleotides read TGTGCCAGCGCCCAAATGGGAGAGACCCAGTACTTC.

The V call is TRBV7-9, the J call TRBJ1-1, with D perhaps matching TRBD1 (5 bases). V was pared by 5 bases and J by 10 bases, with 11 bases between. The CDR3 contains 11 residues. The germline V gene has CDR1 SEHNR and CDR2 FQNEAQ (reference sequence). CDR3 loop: CASSDTQAAFF. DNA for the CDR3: TGTGCCAGCAGCGATACACAGGCAGCTTTCTTT. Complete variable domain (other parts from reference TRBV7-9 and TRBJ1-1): DTGVSQNPRHKITKRGQNVTFRCDPISEHNRLYWYRQTLGQGPEFLTYFQNEAQLEKSRLLSDRFSAERPKGSFSTLEIQRTEQGDSAMYLCASSDTQAAFFGQGTRLTVV.

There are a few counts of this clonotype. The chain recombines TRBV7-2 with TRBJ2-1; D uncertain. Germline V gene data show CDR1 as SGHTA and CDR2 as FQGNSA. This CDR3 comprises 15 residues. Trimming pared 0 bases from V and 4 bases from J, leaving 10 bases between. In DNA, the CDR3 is TGTGCCAGCAGCTTAGCATTAGGCGGTTACAATGAGCAGTTCTTC. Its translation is CASSLALGGYNEQFF.

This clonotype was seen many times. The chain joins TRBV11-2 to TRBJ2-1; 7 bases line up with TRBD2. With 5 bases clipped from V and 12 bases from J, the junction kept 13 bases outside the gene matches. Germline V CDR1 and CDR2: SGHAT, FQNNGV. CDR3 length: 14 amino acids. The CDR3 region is CASSLDSAGTLQFF. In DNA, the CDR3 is TGTGCCAGCAGCCTCGACTCAGCGGGGACTTTGCAGTTCTTC.

CDR3 loop: CASSRGGITDTQYF. The CDR3 nucleotides are TGTGCCAGCAGCAGGGGGGGCATCACAGATACGCAGTATTTT. The V call is TRBV7-6, the J call TRBJ2-3; maybe TRBD2 (7 bases). The CDR3 spans 14 residues. With 5 bases removed from V and 2 bases from J, the gap between germline ends came to 11 bases. Germline V CDR1 and CDR2: SGHVS, FNYEAQ.

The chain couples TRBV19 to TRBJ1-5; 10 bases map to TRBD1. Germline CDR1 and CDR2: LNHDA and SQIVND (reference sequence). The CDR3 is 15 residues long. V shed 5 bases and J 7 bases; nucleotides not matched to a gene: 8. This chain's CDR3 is CASSFRDRGEQPQHF. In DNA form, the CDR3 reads TGTGCCAGTAGTTTCCGGGACAGGGGAGAACAGCCCCAGCATTTT.

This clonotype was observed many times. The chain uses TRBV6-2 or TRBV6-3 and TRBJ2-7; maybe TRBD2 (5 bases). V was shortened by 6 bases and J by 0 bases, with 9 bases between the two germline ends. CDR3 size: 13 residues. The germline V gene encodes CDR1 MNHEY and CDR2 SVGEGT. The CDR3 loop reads CASRDWRSYEQYV. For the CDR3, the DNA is TGTGCCAGCAGGGACTGGCGCTCCTACGAGCAGTACGTC.

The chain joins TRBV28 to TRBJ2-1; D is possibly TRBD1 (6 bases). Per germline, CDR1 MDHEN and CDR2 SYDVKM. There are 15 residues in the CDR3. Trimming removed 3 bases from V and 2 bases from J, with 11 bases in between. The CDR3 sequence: CASSLWGRTYNEQFF. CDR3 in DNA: TGTGCCAGCAGTTTGTGGGGGCGAACCTACAATGAGCAGTTCTTC.

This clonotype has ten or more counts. CDR3 sequence (DNA): TGTGCCAGCAGCTTAGGGATAGGGATCAACACTGAAGCTTTCTTT. Translating gives CASSLGIGINTEAFF. The chain employs TRBV7-8 and TRBJ1-1, with unresolved D. Germline V lookup: CDR1 SGHVS, CDR2 FQNEAQ. The V end was cut by 1 base, the J end by 2 bases, with 11 bases between. CDR3 length equals 15 residues.

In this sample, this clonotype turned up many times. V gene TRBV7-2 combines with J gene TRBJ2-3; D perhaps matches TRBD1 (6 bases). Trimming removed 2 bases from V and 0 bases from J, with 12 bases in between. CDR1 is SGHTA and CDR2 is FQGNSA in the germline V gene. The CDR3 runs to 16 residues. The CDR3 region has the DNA TGTGCCAGCAGCTTACAGGGGCCGCCTAGCACAGATACGCAGTATTTT. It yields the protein CASSLQGPPSTDTQYF.

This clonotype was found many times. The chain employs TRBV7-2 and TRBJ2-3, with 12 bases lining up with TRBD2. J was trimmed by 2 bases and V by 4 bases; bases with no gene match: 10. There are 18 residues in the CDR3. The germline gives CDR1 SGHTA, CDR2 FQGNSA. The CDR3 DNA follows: TGTGCCAGCAGCTCGCAGCTGGGACTAGCGGGCCCCACAGATACGCAGTATTTT. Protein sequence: CASSSQLGLAGPTDTQYF.

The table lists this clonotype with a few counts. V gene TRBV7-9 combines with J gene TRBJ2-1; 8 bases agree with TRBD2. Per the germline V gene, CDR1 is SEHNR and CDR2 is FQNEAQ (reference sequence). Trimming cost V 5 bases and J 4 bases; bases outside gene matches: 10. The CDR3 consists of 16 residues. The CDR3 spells CASSPSSGSAYNEQFF. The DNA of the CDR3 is TGTGCCAGCAGCCCCTCCAGCGGGAGCGCTTACAATGAGCAGTTCTTC.

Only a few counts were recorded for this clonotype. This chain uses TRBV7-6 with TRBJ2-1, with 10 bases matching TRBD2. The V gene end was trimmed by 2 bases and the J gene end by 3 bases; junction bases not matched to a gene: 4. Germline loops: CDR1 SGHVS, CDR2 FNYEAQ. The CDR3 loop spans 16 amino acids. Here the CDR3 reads CASSLRGTSVYNEQFF. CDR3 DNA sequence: TGTGCCAGCAGCTTAAGGGGGACTAGCGTCTACAATGAGCAGTTCTTC.